The table lists the clone carrying this T cell receptor (beta chain) with many counts. This record belongs to a study of neurological immune-mediated disorders. Trimming cost V 5 bases and J 5 bases, with 9 bases left between them. There are 12 residues in the CDR3. Germline V gene sequence: CDR1 SGHTA, CDR2 FQGNSA. The cDNA was synthesized by means of template-switch 5'RACE, which was carried out with 10-nucleotide random UMIs. TCRdb reprocessed the 5' RACE reads with MiXCR, giving one entry per CDR3 protein. The sample yields more than 50,000 distinct CDR3 sequences, under 3.5% seen once. This chain links TRBV7-2 with TRBJ2-5; possibly TRBD1 for D (6 bases). The TCR sequence derives from a woman aged 60-75 years with multiple sclerosis. The sample comprised PBMCs. This chain's CDR3 is CASSPQGETQYF. CDR3 in DNA: TGTGCCAGCAGCCCCCAGGGGGAGACCCAGTACTTC. The variable domain in full, with the rest retrieved from reference TRBV7-2 and TRBJ2-5, is GAGVSQSPSNKVTEKGKDVELRCDPISGHTALYWYRQSLGQGLEFLIYFQGNSAPDKSGLPSDRFSAERTGGSVSTLTIQRTQQEDSAVYLCASSPQGETQYFGPGTRLLVL.